The 13 T cell receptor beta chains below all came from one sample that was sequenced in a study of early T cells in non-severe SARS-CoV-2 infection. TCRdb re-analysed the 5' RACE reads in MiXCR, keeping a single row per CDR3 protein. The sample holds around 26,000 distinct CDR3 sequences, 4% to 5.5% seen once. Material for sequencing was whole blood. Receptors were obtained from an adult who was a healthcare worker with PCR-confirmed SARS-CoV-2 infection or an uninfected control (not recorded which).

This clonotype occurred many times. This chain connects TRBV20-1 to TRBJ2-5, with TRBD2 matching 11 bases. After removal of 5 bases from V and 4 bases from J, the junction contained 6 bases not matched to a gene. This CDR3 spans 14 amino acids. Germline V gene lookup returns CDR1 DFQATT and CDR2 SNEGSKA (reference sequence). CDR3 coding DNA: TGCAGTGCTCCCCGACTAGCGGGAACAGAGACCCAGTACTTC. Its translation: CSAPRLAGTETQYF.

This clonotype was counted ten times or more. The rearrangement links TRBV6-2 or TRBV6-3 to TRBJ1-5; D might be TRBD1 (5 bases). The germline CDR1 and CDR2 sequences are MNHEY and SVGEGT. V gave up 0 bases and J gave up 9 bases, with 12 bases separating them. This CDR3 region has 14 residues. CDR3 protein: CASSYSGGLAPQHF. For the CDR3, the DNA is TGTGCCAGCAGTTACTCTGGGGGTCTGGCGCCCCAGCATTTT.

This clonotype was counted at least ten times. The chain has TRBV4-1 and TRBJ2-1; TRBD2 aligns across 11 bases. V was pared by 1 base and J by 4 bases, with 6 bases of the junction left unmatched. This CDR3 spans 17 amino acids. CDR1 and CDR2 (germline): MGHRA, YSYEKL. The CDR3 is CASSQVNRLAGYNEQFF. The CDR3 DNA is TGCGCCAGCAGCCAAGTGAACCGACTAGCGGGATACAATGAGCAGTTCTTC.

V usage is TRBV12-3 or TRBV12-4 and J usage is TRBJ2-1, with TRBD2 matching 8 bases. This CDR3 region has 15 residues. Unmatched junction bases numbered 8, after V lost 3 bases and J lost 7 bases. The CDR3 sequence is CASSFSGASGNEQFF. The CDR3 DNA sequence: TGTGCCAGCAGTTTTTCGGGGGCTAGCGGGAATGAGCAGTTCTTC.

This clonotype was picked up a small number of times. An end of the junction does not agree with germline; a read error may underlie this. The gene calls are TRBV11-2 and TRBJ1-6; no clear D gene. This CDR3 has 13 amino acids. Germline CDR1 SGHAT, CDR2 FQNNGV. The CDR3 sequence: CASSSSYNSPLHF. The CDR3 coding sequence is TGTGCCAGCAGCTCGTCCTATAATTCACCCCTCCATTTT.

With regard to this clonotype: A much larger clone lies one base from this, so it may be a read error. The chain combines TRBV5-6 with TRBJ2-7, with D unclear. The germline V and J ends were trimmed by 2 bases and 4 bases, with 28 bases remaining between them. CDR1 SGHDT and CDR2 YYEEEE come from the germline V gene. This CDR3 is built from 19 residues. CDR3 loop: CASSLGQALRYGVPYEQYF. As DNA, the CDR3 is TGTGCCAGCAGCTTAGGGCAGGCATTGAGATACGGAGTCCCATACGAGCAGTACTTC.

The table lists this clonotype with many counts. V is TRBV7-3 and J is TRBJ2-3; D possibly corresponds to TRBD2 (7 bases). Trimming took 1 base from V and 2 from J, leaving 16 bases between them. Germline V lookup: CDR1 SGHTA, CDR2 FQGTGA. This CDR3 has 17 amino acids. The CDR3 DNA sequence: TGTGCCAGCAGCTTAATGGTGTCGGGGGGCCCCACAGATACGCAGTATTTT. Residues: CASSLMVSGGPTDTQYF.

V gene TRBV29-1 combines with J gene TRBJ2-1; D unresolved. V gave up 6 bases and J gave up 0 bases, with 12 bases separating them. The CDR3 loop spans 14 amino acids. Looked up from germline, CDR1 is SQVTM and CDR2 is ANQGSEA. CDR3 sequence reads: CSVIRASSYNEQFF. The CDR3 DNA sequence: TGCAGCGTCATTCGGGCGAGCTCCTACAATGAGCAGTTCTTC.

This clonotype was picked up many times. Here the CDR3 reads CASSPRDRGSGSYEQYF. CDR3 DNA: TGTGCCAGCAGTCCCCGGGACAGGGGGTCGGGCTCCTACGAGCAGTACTTC. The V call is TRBV12-3 or TRBV12-4, the J call TRBJ2-7; 11 nucleotides line up with TRBD1. V dropped 5 bases and J dropped 0; count of bases not matched to a gene: 9. CDR3 length: 17 amino acids.

The chain carries TRBV11-2 and TRBJ1-5, with 10 positions matching TRBD1. CDR1 SGHAT and CDR2 FQNNGV come from the germline V gene. The J segment lost 2 bases and the V segment lost 1 base, leaving 2 bases of the junction unmatched. CDR3 size: 16 residues. CDR3 nucleotides: TGTGCCAGCAGCTTAGGGGACAGGGGTCGCAATCAGCCCCAGCATTTT. Amino acids: CASSLGDRGRNQPQHF.

This clonotype appeared many times. The chain employs TRBV6-2 or TRBV6-3 and TRBJ2-1, with 9 bases fitting TRBD2. The germline V gene has CDR1 MNHEY and CDR2 SVGEGT. The V gene end was trimmed by 7 bases and the J gene end by 3 bases; junction bases not matched to a gene: 4. The CDR3 totals 14 residues. CDR3 protein: CASTGGRDYNEQFF. CDR3 DNA sequence: TGTGCCAGCACAGGCGGGAGGGACTACAATGAGCAGTTCTTC.

This clonotype was seen at least ten times. This sequence joins TRBV9 and TRBJ2-5, with D perhaps given as TRBD1 or TRBD2 (5 bases each). There are 16 residues in the CDR3. V lost 0 bases and J lost 1, with 13 bases in between. CDR1 SGDLS and CDR2 YYNGEE come from the germline V gene. The chain's CDR3 is CASSVGGRMIQETQYF. DNA of the CDR3: TGTGCCAGCAGCGTAGGGGGACGGATGATCCAAGAGACCCAGTACTTC.

In its sample, this clonotype was seen many times. This rearrangement joins TRBV14 to TRBJ2-2; 11 bases match TRBD2. The CDR3 is made up of 19 amino acids. The germline CDR1 and CDR2 sequences are SGHDN and FVKESK. The trim removed 0 bases at V and 0 bases at J, leaving 6 bases unmatched. The CDR3 here is CASSQDPTSGAANTGELFF. For the CDR3, the DNA is TGTGCCAGCAGCCAAGATCCGACTAGCGGGGCCGCGAACACCGGGGAGCTGTTTTTT.